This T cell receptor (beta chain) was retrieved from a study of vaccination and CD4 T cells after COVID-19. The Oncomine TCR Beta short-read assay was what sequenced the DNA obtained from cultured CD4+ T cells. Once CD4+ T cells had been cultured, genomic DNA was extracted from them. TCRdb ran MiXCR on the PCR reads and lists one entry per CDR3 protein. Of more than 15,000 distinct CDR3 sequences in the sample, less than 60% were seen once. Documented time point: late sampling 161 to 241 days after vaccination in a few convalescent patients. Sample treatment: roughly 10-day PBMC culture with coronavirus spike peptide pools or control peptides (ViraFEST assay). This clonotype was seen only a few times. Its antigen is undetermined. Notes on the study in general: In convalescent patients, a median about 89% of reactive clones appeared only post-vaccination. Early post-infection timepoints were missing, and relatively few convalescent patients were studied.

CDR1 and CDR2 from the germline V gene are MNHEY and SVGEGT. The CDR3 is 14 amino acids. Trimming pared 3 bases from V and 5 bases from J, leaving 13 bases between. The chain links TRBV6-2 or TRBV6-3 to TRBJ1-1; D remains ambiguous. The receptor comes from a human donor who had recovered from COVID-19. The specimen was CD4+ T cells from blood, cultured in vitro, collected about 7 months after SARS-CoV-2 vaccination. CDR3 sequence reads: CASSYTQFRTEAFF. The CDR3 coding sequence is TGTGCCAGCAGTTATACACAGTTTAGGACTGAAGCTTTCTTT.